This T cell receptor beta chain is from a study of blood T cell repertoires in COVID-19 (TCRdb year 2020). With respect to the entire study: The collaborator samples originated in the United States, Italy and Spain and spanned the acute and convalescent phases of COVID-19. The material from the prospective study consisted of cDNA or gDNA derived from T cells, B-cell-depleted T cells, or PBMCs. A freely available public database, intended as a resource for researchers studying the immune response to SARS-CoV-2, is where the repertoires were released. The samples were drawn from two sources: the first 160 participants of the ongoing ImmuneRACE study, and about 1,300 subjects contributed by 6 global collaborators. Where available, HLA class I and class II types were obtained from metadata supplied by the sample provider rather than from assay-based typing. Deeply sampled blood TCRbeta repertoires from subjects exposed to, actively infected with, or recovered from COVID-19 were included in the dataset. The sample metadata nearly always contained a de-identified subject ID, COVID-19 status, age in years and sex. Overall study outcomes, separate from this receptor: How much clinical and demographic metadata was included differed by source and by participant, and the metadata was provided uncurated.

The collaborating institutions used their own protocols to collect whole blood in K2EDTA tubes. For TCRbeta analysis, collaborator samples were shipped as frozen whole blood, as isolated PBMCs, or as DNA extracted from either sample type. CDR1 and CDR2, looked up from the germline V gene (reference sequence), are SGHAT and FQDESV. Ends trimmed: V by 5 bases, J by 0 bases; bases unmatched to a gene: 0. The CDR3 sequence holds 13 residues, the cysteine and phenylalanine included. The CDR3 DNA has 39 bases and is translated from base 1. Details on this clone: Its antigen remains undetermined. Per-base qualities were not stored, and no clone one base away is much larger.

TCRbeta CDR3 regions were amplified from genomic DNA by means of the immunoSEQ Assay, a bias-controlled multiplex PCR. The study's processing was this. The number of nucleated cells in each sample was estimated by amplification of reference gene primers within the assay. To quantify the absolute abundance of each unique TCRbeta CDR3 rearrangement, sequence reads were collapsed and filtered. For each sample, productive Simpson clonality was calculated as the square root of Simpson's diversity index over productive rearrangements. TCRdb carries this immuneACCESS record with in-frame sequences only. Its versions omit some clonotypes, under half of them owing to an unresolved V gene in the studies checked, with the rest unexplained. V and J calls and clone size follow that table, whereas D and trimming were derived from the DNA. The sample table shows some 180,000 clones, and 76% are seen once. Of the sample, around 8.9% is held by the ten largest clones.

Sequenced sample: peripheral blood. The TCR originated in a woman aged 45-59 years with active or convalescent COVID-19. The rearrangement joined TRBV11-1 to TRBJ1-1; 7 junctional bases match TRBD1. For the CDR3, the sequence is CASSGQVNTEAFF. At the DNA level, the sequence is TGTGCCAGCAGCGGACAGGTGAACACTGAAGCTTTCTTT.